A single sample gave rise to the 8 T cell receptor beta chains below, sequenced in a study of cytomegalovirus exposure and HLA in healthy donors (dated by TCRdb to about 2017). Receptor amplification or capture employed the immunoSEQ multiplex PCR assay. A mixture of 60 forward primers for TCR Vbeta segments and 13 reverse primers for TCR Jbeta segments was used in the multiplex PCR. TCRdb holds this immuneACCESS table with in-frame rearrangements only. Some clones are missing; in checked studies, unresolved V genes explain under half, and the rest has no known cause. The sample table holds around 160,000 clones, of which just under 80% were seen once. The leading ten clones occupy 9% to 10% of the sample. Sequenced: PBMCs. These receptors were obtained from a man between 18 and 29 years old in good health and CMV-seropositive.

CDR3 protein: CASSQDRTSGWETQYF. DNA of the CDR3: TGTGCCAGCAGCCAAGATCGTACTAGCGGGTGGGAGACCCAGTACTTC. The chain couples TRBV4-2 to TRBJ2-5, with 9 bases fitting TRBD2. After removal of 0 bases from V and 5 bases from J, the junction contained 7 bases not matched to a gene. The CDR3 totals 16 residues. The V gene's germline CDR1 is LGHNA and CDR2 YNFKEQ.

Only a few counts were recorded for this clone. The rearrangement joins TRBV27 to TRBJ1-5, with unresolved D. CDR1 is MNHEY and CDR2 is SMNVEV in the germline V gene (reference sequence). This CDR3 has 15 amino acids. V lost 3 bases to trimming and J lost 0 bases, with 9 bases between them. The CDR3 protein is CASSFGTNSNQPQHF. The CDR3 nucleotides are TGTGCCAGCAGTTTCGGCACTAATAGCAATCAGCCCCAGCATTTT.

The chain's CDR3 is CASSKTGGSDTQYF. The CDR3 DNA reads TGTGCCAGCAGCAAGACAGGGGGATCAGATACGCAGTATTTT. The chain couples TRBV7-3 to TRBJ2-3, with 9 positions matching TRBD1. The CDR3 is made up of 14 amino acids. CDR1 and CDR2 from the germline V gene are SGHTA and FQGTGA. V shed 5 bases and J 4 bases; nucleotides not matched to a gene: 4.

The rearrangement joins TRBV30 to TRBJ1-2, with TRBD1 matching over 11 bases. V was pared by 1 base and J by 6 bases, with 7 bases of the junction left unmatched. CDR3 length: 15 amino acids. CDR1 and CDR2 from the germline V gene are GTSNPN and SVGIG (reference sequence). CDR3 region: CAWSGTGGDGNGYTF. The CDR3 DNA reads as TGTGCCTGGAGTGGGACAGGGGGCGACGGAAATGGCTACACCTTC.

The J gene is TRBJ1-1, the V gene TRBV7-2; 9 bases line up with TRBD1. The CDR3 consists of 15 residues. The trim removed 7 bases at V and 5 bases at J, leaving 11 bases unmatched. The germline V gene has CDR1 SGHTA and CDR2 FQGNSA. The CDR3 spells CASTDRDRVFTEAFF. The CDR3 nucleotides read TGTGCCAGCACTGACCGGGACAGGGTTTTTACTGAAGCTTTCTTT.

V usage is TRBV28 and J usage is TRBJ1-1, with D maybe TRBD1 (5 bases). The CDR3 runs 14 residues. V was shortened by 2 bases and J by 4 bases, with 11 bases between the two germline ends. Per germline, CDR1 MDHEN and CDR2 SYDVKM. The CDR3 DNA is TGTGCCAGCAGTTTAGAAGGGGAAATCACTGAAGCTTTCTTT. Protein: CASSLEGEITEAFF.

This clone occurred a few times. This chain uses TRBV11-2 with TRBJ2-2, with D perhaps matching TRBD2 (6 bases). Germline assignment: CDR1 SGHAT and CDR2 FQNNGV. The CDR3 contains 13 residues. Trimming pared 10 bases from V and 5 bases from J, leaving 14 bases between. The CDR3 reads CATRSAGTGELFF. CDR3 nucleotides: TGTGCCACCAGGAGTGCGGGGACCGGGGAGCTGTTTTTT.

The sample holds a few counts of this clone. The chain employs TRBV6-5 and TRBJ2-7; TRBD2 aligns across 10 bases. The trim removed 0 bases at V and 4 bases at J, leaving 3 bases unmatched. Germline CDR1 and CDR2: MNHEY and SVGAGI. The CDR3 contains 15 residues. CDR3 region: CASSYSQAGGYEQYF. The CDR3 region has the DNA TGTGCCAGCAGTTACTCGCAAGCGGGAGGGTACGAGCAGTACTTC.